Each of the 22 T cell receptor beta chains below was sequenced from the same sample in a study of somatic mutations in cytotoxic T cells in rheumatoid arthritis. The protocol was immunoSEQ multiplex PCR, while the TCRdb copy is restricted to in-frame clones and leaves out a portion. Found here are about 18,000 clones, around 67% of them singletons; the top ten hold roughly a fifth. Sequencing used CD8+ T cells sorted from blood. The receptors were gathered from a woman aged 55-69 years in good health.

J is TRBJ2-1 and V is TRBV7-7; D is uncertain. The CDR3 contains 13 residues. The V end lost 5 bases, the J end lost 9 bases, and 14 bases lay between the germline ends. CDR1 and CDR2 from the germline V gene are SSHAT and FNYEAQ (reference sequence). The CDR3 DNA sequence: TGTGCCAGCAGCCGTGCCGCGGCGGCTGAGCAGTTCTTC. This encodes CASSRAAAAEQFF.

J is TRBJ2-1 and V is TRBV4-1, with D maybe TRBD2 (6 bases). Germline values: CDR1 MGHRA, CDR2 YSYEKL. There are 15 residues in the CDR3. V shed 9 bases and J shed 0 bases, with 15 bases lying between them. The CDR3 region has the DNA TGCGCCAGTGTTCCTAGCGCGAGCTCCTACAATGAGCAGTTCTTC. This gives the protein CASVPSASSYNEQFF.

This clone was counted once. CDR3 nucleotide sequence: TGTGCCAGCAGTAAGGGGGCTGGGACTGAAGCTTTCTTT. This translates into CASSKGAGTEAFF. This chain uses TRBV27 with TRBJ1-1; 7 nucleotides agree with TRBD1. The V segment lost 5 bases and the J segment 5 bases; nucleotides outside the gene matches: 5. The CDR3 is made up of 13 amino acids. Germline V CDR1 and CDR2: MNHEY, SMNVEV (reference sequence).

This clone was observed a handful of times. The chain links TRBV6-4 to TRBJ1-2; 7 bases are a match to TRBD1. V trimming: 10 bases; J trimming: 4 bases; junction bases outside the gene matches: 9. The germline V gene encodes CDR1 MRHNA and CDR2 SNTAGT. The length of the CDR3 is 13 residues. The chain's CDR3 is CATQGGQSYGYTF. CDR3 DNA sequence: TGTGCCACCCAAGGGGGACAGAGCTATGGCTACACCTTC.

The V gene is TRBV2, the J gene TRBJ2-7; 8 nucleotides line up with TRBD1. Unmatched junction bases numbered 3, after V lost 1 base and J lost 1 base. Germline assignment: CDR1 SNHLY and CDR2 FYNNEI. The CDR3 is 15 residues long. The CDR3 is CASSEGRGLSYEQYF. The CDR3 nucleotides read TGTGCCAGCAGTGAAGGCAGGGGGCTTTCCTACGAGCAGTACTTC.

V gene TRBV29-1 combines with J gene TRBJ1-2; TRBD1 is a possible D gene (5 bases). Germline values: CDR1 SQVTM, CDR2 ANQGSEA. This CDR3 has 11 residues. Trimming took off 2 bases at V and 8 bases at J, with 9 bases between the two ends. The CDR3 loop reads CSVEIRQGYTF. The CDR3 DNA reads as TGCAGCGTTGAAATACGACAGGGCTACACCTTC.

V gene TRBV30 combines with J gene TRBJ1-1; D is perhaps TRBD1 (5 bases). The ends were cut back, 5 bases at V and 4 bases at J, with 14 bases in the middle. This CDR3 is built from 13 residues. The germline V gene has CDR1 GTSNPN and CDR2 SVGIG (reference sequence). The CDR3 spells CAWDPWGRTEAFF. The CDR3 DNA is TGTGCCTGGGACCCTTGGGGACGCACTGAAGCTTTCTTT.

This clone showed up just a few times. This chain joins TRBV7-9 and TRBJ2-7, with 10 bases identical to TRBD1. The CDR3 contains 13 residues. Germline values: CDR1 SEHNR, CDR2 FQNEAQ (reference sequence). V shed 5 bases, J shed 6 bases, and the junction held 4 bases outside the gene matches. CDR3 DNA: TGTGCCAGCAGCGGGTGGGACAGGGGCGAGCAGTACTTC. This translates into CASSGWDRGEQYF.

The chain combines TRBV27 with TRBJ1-1; D gene ambiguous. The CDR3 spans 13 residues. Germline V lookup: CDR1 MNHEY, CDR2 SMNVEV (reference sequence). V gave up 5 bases and J gave up 1 base, with 8 bases separating them. The CDR3, as DNA: TGTGCCAGCAGTAAAGCACAGAACACTGAAGCTTTCTTT. Translated: CASSKAQNTEAFF.

This clone was found once. The chain couples TRBV19 to TRBJ1-1; a weak D match, TRBD1 (6 bases). CDR1 is LNHDA and CDR2 is SQIVND in the germline V gene (reference sequence). This CDR3 region has 15 residues. V was shortened by 5 bases and J by 4 bases, with 17 bases between the two germline ends. This CDR3 reads CASSAGRRGTTEAFF. CDR3 bases: TGTGCCAGTAGTGCTGGGCGGAGGGGGACCACTGAAGCTTTCTTT. Full variable domain (remainder filled in from reference TRBV19 and TRBJ1-1): DGGITQSPKYLFRKEGQNVTLSCEQNLNHDAMYWYRQDPGQGLRLIYYSQIVNDFQKGDIAEGYSVSREKKESFPLTVTSAQKNPTAFYLCASSAGRRGTTEAFFGQGTRLTVV.

The chain employs TRBV2 and TRBJ2-7; D is unresolved. The CDR3 is 14 amino acids. V lost 1 base and J lost 5, with 12 bases in between. From germline, CDR1 is SNHLY and CDR2 FYNNEI. The CDR3 bases are TGTGCCAGCAGTGAAGAGGGTGGGGTAAACGAGCAGTACTTC. This gives the protein CASSEEGGVNEQYF.

The chain links TRBV5-6 to TRBJ1-4; D is undetermined. This CDR3 is 15 amino acids long. The germline CDR1 and CDR2 sequences are SGHDT and YYEEEE. The V gene lost 4 bases and the J gene lost 0 bases, with 10 bases spanning the gap. The CDR3 nucleotides are TGTGCCAGCAGCCTTGACCCAGCAACTAATGAAAAACTGTTTTTT. This encodes CASSLDPATNEKLFF.

The chain carries TRBV18 and TRBJ2-5, with 13 positions matching TRBD2. V lost 7 bases to trimming and J lost 5 bases; unmatched junction nucleotides: 7. This CDR3 contains 15 residues. CDR1 is KGHSH and CDR2 is LQKENI in the germline V gene. CDR3 sequence: CASCQTSGRRETQYF. In DNA, the CDR3 is TGTGCCAGCTGCCAGACTAGCGGGAGGCGGGAGACCCAGTACTTC.

The chain joins TRBV4-1 to TRBJ2-7; perhaps TRBD1 as D (5 bases). Germline V gene sequence: CDR1 MGHRA, CDR2 YSYEKL. CDR3 size: 14 residues. V lost 3 bases, J lost 1 base, and 10 bases lay in between. CDR3 DNA sequence: TGCGCCAGCAGCCACCCAGGGTTATCCTACGAGCAGTACTTC. It translates to CASSHPGLSYEQYF.

In DNA, the CDR3 is TGCGCCAGCAGCTCCAGGGGACCTAATGAAAAACTGTTTTTT. Protein: CASSSRGPNEKLFF. V gene TRBV5-1 combines with J gene TRBJ1-4; TRBD1 is a possible D gene (6 bases). Trimming left V 3 bases short and J 3 bases short, with 9 bases between. Germline V lookup: CDR1 SGHRS, CDR2 YFSETQ. This CDR3 is 14 amino acids long.

The chain couples TRBV5-6 to TRBJ1-2, with D hard to call. Germline V gives CDR1 SGHDT, CDR2 YYEEEE. This CDR3 spans 16 amino acids. The germline V and J ends were trimmed by 1 base and 5 bases, with 18 bases remaining between them. The CDR3 nucleotides read TGTGCCAGCAGCTTGCGGCGGCAACTACTTTTTTATGGCTACACCTTC. Its protein is CASSLRRQLLFYGYTF.

Here the CDR3 reads CSVPTLNEQFF. The DNA of the CDR3 is TGCAGCGTTCCGACCCTAAATGAGCAGTTCTTC. The chain joins TRBV29-1 to TRBJ2-1; D is unclear. V lost 5 bases and J 7 bases, leaving 9 bases between the germline ends. The CDR3 is made up of 11 amino acids. Per the germline V gene, CDR1 is SQVTM and CDR2 is ANQGSEA.

This clone turned up a few times. This chain uses TRBV30 with TRBJ1-1; perhaps TRBD1 as D (6 bases). The germline V and J ends were trimmed by 5 bases and 1 base, with 8 bases remaining between them. The CDR3 contains 12 residues. CDR1 and CDR2 (germline): GTSNPN, SVGIG (reference sequence). The CDR3 coding sequence is TGTGCCTGGGGACAGACGAACACTGAAGCTTTCTTT. This translates into CAWGQTNTEAFF. The variable domain in full, with the rest retrieved from reference TRBV30 and TRBJ1-1, is SQTIHQWPATLVQPVGSPLSLECTVEGTSNPNLYWYRQAAGRGLQLLFYSVGIGQISSEVPQNLSASRPQDRQFILSSKKLLLSDSGFYLCAWGQTNTEAFFGQGTRLTVV.

The gene calls are TRBV5-5 and TRBJ1-6; D is ambiguous. The CDR3 totals 15 residues. Between the trimmed V and J ends, which lost 0 bases and 5 bases, there was a span of 9 bases. The germline gives CDR1 SGHKS, CDR2 YYEKEE (reference sequence). Here the CDR3 reads CASSLEGPNNSPLHF. Written as DNA, the CDR3 is TGTGCCAGCAGCTTGGAAGGACCCAATAATTCACCCCTCCACTTT.

The chain uses TRBV14 and TRBJ2-7; D unclear. The V and J ends lost 2 bases and 4 bases respectively, with 9 bases between them. Germline V gives CDR1 SGHDN, CDR2 FVKESK. CDR3 length equals 13 residues. The CDR3 DNA follows: TGTGCCAGCAGCCAATCTAGGATGTACGAGCAGTACTTC. It specifies CASSQSRMYEQYF.

The gene calls are TRBV6-5 and TRBJ2-7; no clear D. The CDR3 is 13 amino acids. Trimming took off 0 bases at V and 2 bases at J, with 5 bases between the two ends. Germline lookup yields CDR1 MNHEY and CDR2 SVGAGI. The CDR3, as DNA: TGTGCCAGCAGTTACTCAGAAGCCTACGAGCAGTACTTC. It encodes CASSYSEAYEQYF.

The V gene is TRBV6-6, the J gene TRBJ1-1, with D perhaps matching TRBD1 (5 bases). Germline assignment: CDR1 MNHNY and CDR2 SVGAGI (reference sequence). The CDR3 totals 14 residues. The V and J ends lost 2 bases and 5 bases respectively, with 12 bases between them. For the CDR3, the DNA is TGTGCCAGCAGTTACCAGACAGCGAATACTGAAGCTTTCTTT. This encodes CASSYQTANTEAFF.